A selection of T cell receptor beta chains follows, all from one sample in a study of shared T cell receptors in the human thymus. Profiled with immunoSEQ multiplex PCR; TCRdb holds only in-frame clones, not every one. Of hundreds of thousands of clones detected, 88% appear once; the ten largest clones hold roughly 0.0097%. The sample was also linked to a second study, of human thymus T cells.

The sample was thymocytes. These TCRs come from a boy under two years old with a congenital heart defect. Each CDR3 is given without its conserved first and last residue. Clone size is stated in some rows and not others, as once, few, many or a class when expanded.

V: TRBV7-6
size: .
J: TRBJ2-1
CDR3: ASSPSPGLATEQF

V: TRBV10-2
size: few
J: TRBJ2-1
CDR3: ASSEERTTGAYNEQF

V: TRBV5-1
size: .
J: TRBJ2-7
CDR3: ASSWTGPLRHYEQY

V: TRBV15
size: .
J: TRBJ2-4
CDR3: ATSRNPGTGVRPFNLAKNIQY

V: TRBV7-9
size: .
J: TRBJ1-3
CDR3: ASRGGEVSGNTIY

V: TRBV12-5
size: .
J: TRBJ2-1
CDR3: ASAPVGGTQF

V: TRBV27
size: once
J: TRBJ2-1
CDR3: ASTRGQGQGGEQF

V: TRBV18
size: .
J: TRBJ2-3
CDR3: ASSTRQGTAADTQY

V: TRBV25-1
size: .
J: TRBJ2-3
CDR3: ASMGSVSYDTQY

V: TRBV4-1
size: .
J: TRBJ2-1
CDR3: ASSQDAGGYNEQF

V: TRBV6-1
size: .
J: TRBJ1-3
CDR3: ASSVVRLSGNTIY

V: TRBV5-5
size: .
J: TRBJ2-7
CDR3: ASISIPGPAYSSYEQY

V: TRBV7-9
size: .
J: TRBJ2-2
CDR3: ASSLTWGGDTGELF

V: TRBV9
size: .
J: TRBJ1-3
CDR3: ASSASGQGSGNTIY

V: TRBV30
size: once
J: TRBJ2-7
CDR3: AWSVRDRERANEQY

V: TRBV6-5
size: .
J: TRBJ1-1
CDR3: ASSHREPGTEAF

V: TRBV10-3
size: .
J: TRBJ2-7
CDR3: AIRGGVWGSSYEQY

V: TRBV4-3
size: .
J: TRBJ2-4
CDR3: ASSQDEGYRAKNIQY

V: TRBV5-6
size: .
J: TRBJ2-1
CDR3: ASSLAGRALHEQF

V: TRBV7-2
size: .
J: TRBJ2-5
CDR3: ASSPLGTARDQY

V: TRBV6-1
size: .
J: TRBJ2-1
CDR3: ASSRTRGNEQF

V: TRBV5-1
size: .
J: TRBJ1-2
CDR3: ASSDNENYGYT